This T cell receptor (beta chain) originates from a study of blood T cell repertoires in COVID-19 (dated by TCRdb to the early 2020s). For the study in its entirety: Samples from collaborators originated in the United States, Italy and Spain and spanned both the acute and convalescent phases of COVID-19. A freely available public database, intended as a resource for researchers studying the immune response to SARS-CoV-2, is where the repertoires were released. The sample metadata nearly always contained a de-identified subject ID, COVID-19 status, age in years and sex. The prospective study material was composed of cDNA or gDNA derived from T cells, B-cell-depleted T cells, or PBMCs. Samples came from the ongoing ImmuneRACE study (first 160 participants) plus 1,254 subjects from 6 global collaborators. Deeply sampled blood TCRbeta repertoires from subjects exposed to, actively infected with, or recovered from COVID-19 were included in the dataset. Where available, HLA class I and class II types were taken from metadata supplied by the sample provider and were not determined by assay-based typing.

What the authors observed across the whole study: Clinical and demographic metadata were provided uncurated, with the amount varying by source and participant.

From cysteine to phenylalanine, the CDR3 is 15 amino acids long. Of all the DNA, just the CDR3 is kept, 45 bases in frame from base 1. For CDR1 and CDR2, the germline V gene lists SGHRS and YFSETQ. Relative to germline, V is missing 4 bases and J is missing 0 bases, with 5 bases of the junction outside any gene match. With regard to this clone: The clone's antigen remains unknown. No base qualities exist here, and no much larger clone lies one base off it.

The immunoSEQ Assay, a bias-controlled multiplex PCR, was used to amplify TCRbeta CDR3 regions from genomic DNA. Per the original workflow: The number of nucleated cells in each sample was estimated from the amplification of reference gene primers within the assay. To quantify the absolute abundance of each unique TCRbeta CDR3 rearrangement, sequence reads were collapsed and filtered. For each sample, productive Simpson clonality was calculated by taking the square root of Simpson's diversity index across productive rearrangements. Held by TCRdb, this immuneACCESS table contains in-frame sequences only and omits some clones. Under half of the omission traces to an unresolved V gene where checked; the cause of the rest is unknown. Clonal size and the V and J genes are those of that table, whereas D and trimming came from the DNA. The sample table lists 120,000 or so clones, about three quarters of them with a count of one. The ten top clones hold about 2.2% of the sample.

Whole blood was collected in K2EDTA tubes by collaborating institutions according to the institutions' own protocols. For TCRbeta analysis, collaborator samples were shipped as frozen whole blood, as isolated PBMCs, or as DNA extracted from either sample type. This TCR was recovered from a woman in her sixties or seventies with acute or convalescent COVID-19. The material sequenced was peripheral blood. The chain is assembled from TRBV5-1 and TRBJ2-3; TRBD2 fits 7 bases in the junction. CDR3 region: CASSHSGASTDTQYF. The DNA is TGCGCCAGCAGCCACAGCGGGGCAAGCACAGATACGCAGTATTTT.